This T cell receptor (beta chain) came from a study of T cell responses to AZD1222 COVID-19 vaccine. Germline V lookup: CDR1 SEHNR, CDR2 FQNEAQ (reference sequence). Deletions cut 5 bases from V and 10 bases from J, with 17 bases between. The CDR3 covers 13 residues. The data were produced by immunoSEQ multiplex PCR, yet TCRdb's version contains in-frame clones alone and is incomplete. Of about 110,000 clones listed, approximately 89% were seen once; the top ten hold roughly 3.2%. Sequencing was performed on peripheral blood, taken on day 0 of MenACWY control vaccination. The receptor was isolated from an adult in good health. This chain joins TRBV7-9 and TRBJ1-1; possible D gene TRBD1, 5 bases. The CDR3 sequence: CASSPGQGEGAFF. For the CDR3, the DNA is TGTGCCAGCAGCCCAGGGCAGGGAGAGGGAGCTTTCTTT.